These 8 T cell receptor beta chains originate from one sample sequenced in a study of vaccination and CD4 T cells after COVID-19. No cognate antigen is known for these TCRs. Treatment meaning: approximately 9-day PBMC culture with coronavirus spike peptide pools or control peptides (ViraFEST assay). The Oncomine TCR Beta short-read assay was applied to DNA of cultured CD4+ T cells. TCRdb re-called the PCR reads through MiXCR, storing one row per CDR3 protein. The sample lists 7,500 to 8,500 distinct CDR3 sequences, roughly 60% seen once, with 35% to 45% in the top ten. Sequenced material: CD4+ T cells from blood, cultured in vitro. All receptors derive from a human donor who had recovered from COVID-19.

J is TRBJ2-7 and V is TRBV19; TRBD1 might be the D (7 bases). CDR1 is LNHDA, CDR2 SQIVND, per germline (reference sequence). This CDR3 region has 14 residues. Trimming pared 2 bases from V and 1 base from J, leaving 9 bases between. The CDR3 DNA sequence: TGTGCCAGTAGTATACAGGGGGGATCCTACGAGCAGTACTTC. It translates to CASSIQGGSYEQYF.

V usage is TRBV20-1 and J usage is TRBJ2-5, with D perhaps being TRBD1 or TRBD2 (7 bases each). The germline V gene has CDR1 DFQATT and CDR2 SNEGSKA (reference sequence). This CDR3 is 14 amino acids long. V dropped 1 base and J dropped 4 bases, with 13 bases sitting between them. CDR3: CSARGGGGAETQYF. The CDR3 DNA follows: TGCAGTGCTAGAGGGGGAGGGGGCGCAGAGACCCAGTACTTC.

This chain connects TRBV6-1 to TRBJ2-2, with TRBD2 matching 11 bases. The J segment lost 0 bases and the V segment lost 7 bases, leaving 4 bases of the junction unmatched. Germline CDR1 and CDR2: MNHNS and SASEGT. The length of the CDR3 is 16 residues. CDR3 nucleotides: TGTGCCAGCACCGAACTAGCGGGAGCGAACACCGGGGAGCTGTTTTTT. Amino acid sequence: CASTELAGANTGELFF.

V is TRBV19 and J is TRBJ1-1; 7 bases line up with TRBD1. V shed 2 bases and J 3 bases; nucleotides not matched to a gene: 3. Germline-derived CDR1 and CDR2 are LNHDA and SQIVND (reference sequence). The CDR3 sequence is 14 residues long. The chain's CDR3 is CASSIRQGDTEAFF. CDR3 bases: TGTGCCAGTAGTATACGGCAGGGGGACACTGAAGCTTTCTTT.

V gene TRBV14 combines with J gene TRBJ1-1; D call uncertain. Trimming shortened V by 5 bases and J by 12 bases, and 16 bases separated the two germline ends. The CDR3 sequence is 12 residues long. Germline loops: CDR1 SGHDN, CDR2 FVKESK. CDR3 amino acids: CASSNDLGETFF. DNA for the CDR3: TGTGCCAGCAGCAACGACCTGGGTGAGACTTTCTTT.

This clonotype was seen more than once but under ten times. This chain uses TRBV7-2 with TRBJ2-7; D call uncertain. The CDR3 extends over 12 amino acids. Trimming took off 5 bases at V and 1 base at J, with 6 bases between the two ends. CDR1 and CDR2 (germline): SGHTA, FQGNSA. The DNA of the CDR3 is TGTGCCAGCAGCCCCCGATCCTACGAGCAGTACTTC. It yields the protein CASSPRSYEQYF.

V is TRBV6-1 and J is TRBJ2-5; D unresolved. The length of the CDR3 is 13 residues. Trimming stripped 7 bases from V and 0 bases from J, with 9 bases between. Germline loops: CDR1 MNHNS, CDR2 SASEGT. DNA of the CDR3: TGTGCCAGCAACGAACAGTACCAAGAGACCCAGTACTTC. Its translation is CASNEQYQETQYF.

The chain recombines TRBV10-1 with TRBJ2-2; D is perhaps TRBD1 (5 bases). Germline V gene lookup returns CDR1 WNHNN and CDR2 SYGVQD (reference sequence). V lost 3 bases, J lost 0 bases, and 5 bases lay in between. This CDR3 region has 14 residues. The CDR3 sequence is CASSEQANTGELFF. CDR3 in DNA: TGCGCCAGCAGTGAACAGGCGAACACCGGGGAGCTGTTTTTT.